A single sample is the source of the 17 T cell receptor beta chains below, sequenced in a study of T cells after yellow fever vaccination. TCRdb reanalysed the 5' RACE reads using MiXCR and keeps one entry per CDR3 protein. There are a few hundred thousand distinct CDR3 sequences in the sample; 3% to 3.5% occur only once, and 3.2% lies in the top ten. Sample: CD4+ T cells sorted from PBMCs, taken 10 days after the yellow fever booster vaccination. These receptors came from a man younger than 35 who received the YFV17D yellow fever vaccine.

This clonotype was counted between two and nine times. The CDR3 nucleotides are TGTGCCAGCAGCCAAGATTGGGGGGGCAATGAGCAGTTCTTC. It is translated as CASSQDWGGNEQFF. The chain uses TRBV3-1 and TRBJ2-1; 7 nucleotides match TRBD2. CDR3 size: 14 residues. Germline V gene sequence: CDR1 LGHDT, CDR2 YNNKEL (reference sequence). Germline trimming cut 0 bases from V and 6 bases from J; bases unmatched to any gene: 2.

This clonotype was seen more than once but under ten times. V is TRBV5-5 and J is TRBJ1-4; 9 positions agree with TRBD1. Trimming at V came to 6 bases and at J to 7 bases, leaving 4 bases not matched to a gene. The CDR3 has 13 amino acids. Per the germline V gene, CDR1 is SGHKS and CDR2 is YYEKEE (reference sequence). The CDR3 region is CASTQGAGEKLFF. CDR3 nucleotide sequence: TGTGCCAGCACACAGGGGGCAGGTGAAAAACTGTTTTTT.

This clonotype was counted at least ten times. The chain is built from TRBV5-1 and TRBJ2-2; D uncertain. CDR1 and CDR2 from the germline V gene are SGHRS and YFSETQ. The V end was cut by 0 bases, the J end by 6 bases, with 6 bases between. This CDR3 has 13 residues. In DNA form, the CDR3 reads TGCGCCAGCAGCTTGGAGGCGGCCGGGGAGCTGTTTTTT. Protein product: CASSLEAAGELFF.

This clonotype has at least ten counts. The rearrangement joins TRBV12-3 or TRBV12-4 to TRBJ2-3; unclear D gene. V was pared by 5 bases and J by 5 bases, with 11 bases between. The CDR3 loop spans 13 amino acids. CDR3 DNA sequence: TGTGCCAGCAGTCCCTATCGGAAAGATACGCAGTATTTT. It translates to CASSPYRKDTQYF.

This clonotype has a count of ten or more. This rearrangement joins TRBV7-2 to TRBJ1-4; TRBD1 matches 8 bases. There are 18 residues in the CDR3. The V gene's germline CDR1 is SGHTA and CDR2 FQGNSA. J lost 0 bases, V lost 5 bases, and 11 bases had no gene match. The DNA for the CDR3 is TGTGCCAGCAGCCGAAGACAATTGGACAGGGCAACTAATGAAAAACTGTTTTTT. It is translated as CASSRRQLDRATNEKLFF.

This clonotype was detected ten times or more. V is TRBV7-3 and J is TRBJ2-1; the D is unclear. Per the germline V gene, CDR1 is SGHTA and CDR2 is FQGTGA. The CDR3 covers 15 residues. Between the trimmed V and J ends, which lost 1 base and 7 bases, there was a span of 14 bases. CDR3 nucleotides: TGTGCCAGCAGCTTAAGTAGGGCCGTATTGAATGAGCAGTTCTTC. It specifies CASSLSRAVLNEQFF.

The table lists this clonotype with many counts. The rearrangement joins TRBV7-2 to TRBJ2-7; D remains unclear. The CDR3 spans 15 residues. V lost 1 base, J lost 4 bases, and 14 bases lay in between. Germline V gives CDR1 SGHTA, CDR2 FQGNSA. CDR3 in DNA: TGTGCCAGCAGCTTAGGCGCTAGTCTGCCTTACGAGCAGTACTTC. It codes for CASSLGASLPYEQYF. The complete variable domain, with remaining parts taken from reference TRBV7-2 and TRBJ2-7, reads GAGVSQSPSNKVTEKGKDVELRCDPISGHTALYWYRQSLGQGLEFLIYFQGNSAPDKSGLPSDRFSAERTGGSVSTLTIQRTQQEDSAVYLCASSLGASLPYEQYFGPGTRLTVT.

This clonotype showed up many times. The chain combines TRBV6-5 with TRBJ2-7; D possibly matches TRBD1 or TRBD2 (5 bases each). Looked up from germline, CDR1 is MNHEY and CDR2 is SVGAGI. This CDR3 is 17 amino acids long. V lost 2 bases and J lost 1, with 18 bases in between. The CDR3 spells CASSYRGSGADSYEQYF. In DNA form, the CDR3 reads TGTGCCAGCAGTTACCGGGGCAGTGGCGCTGATTCCTACGAGCAGTACTTC.

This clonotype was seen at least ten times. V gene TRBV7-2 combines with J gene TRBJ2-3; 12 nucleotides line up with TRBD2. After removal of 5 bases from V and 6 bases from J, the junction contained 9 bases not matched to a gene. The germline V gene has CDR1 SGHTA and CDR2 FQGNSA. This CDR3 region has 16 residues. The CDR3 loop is CASSPPTSGGRDTQYF. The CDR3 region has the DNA TGTGCCAGCAGCCCCCCGACTAGCGGGGGCCGGGATACGCAGTATTTT.

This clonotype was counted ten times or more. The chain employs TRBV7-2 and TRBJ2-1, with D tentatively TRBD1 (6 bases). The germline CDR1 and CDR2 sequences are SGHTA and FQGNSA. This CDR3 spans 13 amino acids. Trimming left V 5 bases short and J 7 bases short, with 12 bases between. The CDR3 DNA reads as TGTGCCAGCAGCCTGGGGGCCCTAAATGAGCAGTTCTTC. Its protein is CASSLGALNEQFF.

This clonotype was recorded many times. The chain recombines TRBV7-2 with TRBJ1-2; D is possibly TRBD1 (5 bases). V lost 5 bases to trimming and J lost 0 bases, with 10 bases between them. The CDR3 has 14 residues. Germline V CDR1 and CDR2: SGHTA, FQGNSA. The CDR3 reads CASSRQYANYGYTF. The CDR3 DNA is TGTGCCAGCAGCAGACAGTATGCTAACTATGGCTACACCTTC. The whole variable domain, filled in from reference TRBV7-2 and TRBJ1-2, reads GAGVSQSPSNKVTEKGKDVELRCDPISGHTALYWYRQSLGQGLEFLIYFQGNSAPDKSGLPSDRFSAERTGGSVSTLTIQRTQQEDSAVYLCASSRQYANYGYTFGSGTRLTVV.

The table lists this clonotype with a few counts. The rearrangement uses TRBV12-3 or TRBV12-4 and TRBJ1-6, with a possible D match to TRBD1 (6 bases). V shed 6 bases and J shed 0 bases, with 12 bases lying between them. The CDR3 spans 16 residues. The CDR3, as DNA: TGTGCCAGCAGACCCCAGGGGACCTCCTATAATTCACCCCTCCACTTT. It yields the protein CASRPQGTSYNSPLHF.

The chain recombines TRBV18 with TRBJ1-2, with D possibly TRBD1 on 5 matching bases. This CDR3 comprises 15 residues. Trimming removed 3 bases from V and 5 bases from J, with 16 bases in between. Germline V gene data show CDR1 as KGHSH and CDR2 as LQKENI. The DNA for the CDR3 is TGTGCCAGCTCACCGGACATCTCCACTGGGTATGGCTACACCTTC. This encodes CASSPDISTGYGYTF.

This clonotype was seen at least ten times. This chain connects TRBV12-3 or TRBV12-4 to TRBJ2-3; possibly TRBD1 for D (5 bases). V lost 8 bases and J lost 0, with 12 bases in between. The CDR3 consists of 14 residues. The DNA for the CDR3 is TGTGCCAGCTTGGTGGGGCCCAGCACAGATACGCAGTATTTT. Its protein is CASLVGPSTDTQYF.

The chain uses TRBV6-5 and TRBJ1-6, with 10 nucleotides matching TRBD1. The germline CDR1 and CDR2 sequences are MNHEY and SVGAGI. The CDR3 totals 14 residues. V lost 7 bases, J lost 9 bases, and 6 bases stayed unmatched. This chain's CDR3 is CASTPGQGFSPLHF. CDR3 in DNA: TGTGCCAGCACTCCGGGACAGGGGTTTTCACCCCTCCACTTT.

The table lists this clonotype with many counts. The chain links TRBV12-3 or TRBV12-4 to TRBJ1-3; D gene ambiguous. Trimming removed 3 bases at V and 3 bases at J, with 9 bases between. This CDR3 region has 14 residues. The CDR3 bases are TGTGCCAGCAGTTTTCTGGGTGGTGGAAACACCATATATTTT. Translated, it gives CASSFLGGGNTIYF.

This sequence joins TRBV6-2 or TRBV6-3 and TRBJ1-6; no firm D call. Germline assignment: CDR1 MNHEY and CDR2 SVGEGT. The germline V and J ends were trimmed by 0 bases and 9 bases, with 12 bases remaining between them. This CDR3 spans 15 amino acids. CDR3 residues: CASSYSVGGSSPLHF. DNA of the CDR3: TGTGCCAGCAGTTACTCGGTGGGTGGTTCTTCACCCCTCCACTTT.